The sequence of this TCR beta chain was determined in a study of shared clonotypes between healthy human individuals. Profiled with immunoSEQ multiplex PCR; TCRdb holds only in-frame clones, not every one. The sample records roughly 2,300,000 clones, less than 95% being singletons. Between the trimmed V and J ends, which lost 7 bases and 4 bases, there was a span of 8 bases. Germline-derived CDR1 and CDR2 are SNHLY and FYNNEI. This CDR3 is built from 12 residues. Points from the study as a whole: It was observed that about 5% of naive CD4 clonotypes were shared across a few donors.

Remarks on this clone: The antigen is not known. The same CDR3 arises from other DNA sequences in this sample as well.

The sample taken for sequencing was naive CD4+ T cells from PBMCs. Subset described: CD45RA+ positively selected. The sequence came from a man in his late teens or twenties in good health. Some clones in this sample may be carry-over from other donors' samples. This chain uses TRBV2 with TRBJ1-5, with a weak D call TRBD1 (5 bases). CDR3 bases: TGTGCCAGCAATCGGGGGAATCAGCCCCAGCATTTT. Its protein is CASNRGNQPQHF.